Below are 3 T cell receptor beta chains sequenced from a single sample in a study of Ad26.COV2.S vaccination and SARS-CoV-2 variants. Treatment specified: 19 received Ad26.COV2.S at low or high dose, single or two shots; several received placebo; per-sample allocation not given. The investigators took samples on day 63 after the first vaccine or placebo injection. Sequencing was performed with immunoSEQ multiplex PCR; in TCRdb, only in-frame clones are kept and a portion is missing. The repertoire has some 240,000 clones, approximately 88% of them found once; the top ten carry 2.9%. Sample: peripheral blood, taken in a trial of Ad26.COV2.S vaccine versus placebo. The origin of the receptors is a person aged 18 to 59 who received the Ad26.COV2.S COVID-19 vaccine or a placebo.

This chain joins TRBV7-9 and TRBJ1-2; no definite D call. The germline CDR1 and CDR2 sequences are SEHNR and FQNEAQ (reference sequence). CDR3 length equals 15 residues. Trimming left V 3 bases short and J 11 bases short, with 22 bases between. The CDR3 loop reads CASSFRAGERIGYTF. As DNA, the CDR3 is TGTGCCAGCAGCTTTAGGGCCGGGGAGAGGATTGGATACACCTTC.

The chain has TRBV7-9 and TRBJ1-2; 9 nucleotides agree with TRBD1. Unmatched junction bases numbered 10, after V lost 5 bases and J lost 6 bases. The CDR3 is made up of 15 amino acids. Germline CDR1 is SEHNR and CDR2 is FQNEAQ (reference sequence). The CDR3 DNA reads as TGTGCCAGCAGCCGCTGGCCGGGACAGGGAAATGGCTACACCTTC. Encoded protein: CASSRWPGQGNGYTF.

The rearrangement links TRBV6-6 to TRBJ1-1; D possibly corresponds to TRBD1 (5 bases). V shed 6 bases and J shed 0 bases, with 17 bases lying between them. This CDR3 is 16 amino acids long. Germline V gene data show CDR1 as MNHNY and CDR2 as SVGAGI (reference sequence). The CDR3 sequence is CASRAKGGTVNTEAFF. The CDR3 DNA follows: TGTGCCAGCAGGGCTAAGGGAGGGACGGTGAACACTGAAGCTTTCTTT.